The present T cell receptor beta chain was sequenced within a study of OX40 agonist ivuxolimab in advanced cancers. The CDR3 consists of 13 residues. From germline, CDR1 is SGDLS and CDR2 YYNGEE. V lost 2 bases, J lost 5 bases, and 1 base stayed unmatched. A note on this clone: Its antigen is unknown. Other DNA sequences in the sample encode the same CDR3.

Notes on the study in general: Expanded clones tended on average to be more numerous among CD8+ T cells than CD4+.

Profiled with immunoSEQ multiplex PCR; TCRdb holds only in-frame clones, not every one. The sample lists 30,000 to 35,000 clones, 81% occurring once. The chain employs TRBV9 and TRBJ2-5, with 9 nucleotides matching TRBD2. Sequences were derived from CD4+ or CD8+ T cells sorted from blood, sampled in a trial of the OX40 agonist ivuxolimab. The clonotype comes from an adult with an advanced solid tumor such as melanoma, head and neck, liver or kidney cancer. The CDR3 sequence: CASSVAGGETQYF. The CDR3 bases are TGTGCCAGCAGCGTCGCGGGAGGGGAGACCCAGTACTTC.